One sample yielded the 30 T cell receptor beta chains listed below, sequenced in a study of beta chain features in type 1 diabetes. Expressed TCRB transcripts got sequenced, as all isolated RNA was reverse transcribed. Produced via immunoSEQ multiplex PCR; TCRdb's table is partial and in-frame only. This table holds about 360,000 clones, roughly 12% found once. The sample consisted of naive CD4+ T cells from blood. The receptors stem from a young man in good health.

In its sample, this clone was seen a few times. The chain combines TRBV5-4 with TRBJ1-2, with 8 nucleotides matching TRBD1. Germline assignment: CDR1 SGHNT and CDR2 YYREEE (reference sequence). J gave up 5 bases and V 7 bases, and 13 bases lay outside the gene matches. The CDR3 is 15 amino acids. CDR3 region: CASHASGTGIYGYTF. CDR3 nucleotides: TGTGCCAGCCACGCCTCCGGGACAGGAATATATGGCTACACCTTC.

This clone has just a few counts. V is TRBV5-8 and J is TRBJ2-7; no firm D call. V dropped 4 bases and J dropped 1 base, with 9 bases sitting between them. Germline V gives CDR1 SGHTS, CDR2 YDEGEE. The CDR3 has 13 residues. The CDR3 nucleotides read TGTGCCAGCAGCAACCCGGGTTCCTACGAGCAGTACTTC. Protein product: CASSNPGSYEQYF.

The table lists this clone with a few counts. The genes are TRBV7-3 and TRBJ2-5; D perhaps matches TRBD1 (5 bases). CDR1 and CDR2 from the germline V gene are SGHTA and FQGTGA. The CDR3 sequence is 16 residues long. The V end lost 1 base, the J end lost 4 bases, and 16 bases lay between the germline ends. CDR3 nucleotide sequence: TGTGCCAGCAGCTTAATAGGATCAGGGTCCGGAGAGACCCAGTACTTC. Translation gives CASSLIGSGSGETQYF.

This clone was found a few times. This chain joins TRBV10-3 and TRBJ2-2, with 8 bases aligning to TRBD2. The V gene's germline CDR1 is ENHRY and CDR2 SYGVKD. The CDR3 has 16 residues. J was trimmed by 6 bases and V by 5 bases; bases with no gene match: 11. CDR3 coding DNA: TGTGCCATCAGTCCCGGACTAGCTCTATCACCCGGGGAGCTGTTTTTT. Protein sequence: CAISPGLALSPGELFF.

The chain recombines TRBV7-2 with TRBJ2-5; 8 bases map to TRBD1. Per the germline V gene, CDR1 is SGHTA and CDR2 is FQGNSA. V was pared by 5 bases and J by 0 bases, with 5 bases of the junction left unmatched. The CDR3 runs 15 residues. The CDR3 DNA sequence: TGTGCCAGCAGCCCTACAGGGGGGTACCAAGAGACCCAGTACTTC. It codes for CASSPTGGYQETQYF.

The table lists this clone with a few counts. This sequence joins TRBV30 and TRBJ1-5; TRBD1 matches 7 bases. The CDR3 totals 14 residues. The V and J ends lost 4 bases and 6 bases, in that order; junction bases with no gene match: 9. Germline V gene sequence: CDR1 GTSNPN, CDR2 SVGIG (reference sequence). DNA for the CDR3: TGTGCCTGGACGGCGGGACAGAGGGTTCAGCCCCAGCATTTT. Its translation: CAWTAGQRVQPQHF.

This clone was seen a few times. The V gene is TRBV7-2, the J gene TRBJ1-1; unclear D gene. This CDR3 region has 14 residues. Germline V gene sequence: CDR1 SGHTA, CDR2 FQGNSA. Trimming stripped 6 bases from V and 0 bases from J, with 11 bases between. CDR3 protein: CASRADGVNTEAFF. The CDR3, as DNA: TGTGCCAGCAGGGCTGACGGGGTGAACACTGAAGCTTTCTTT. Variable domain in full (rest from reference TRBV7-2 and TRBJ1-1): GAGVSQSPSNKVTEKGKDVELRCDPISGHTALYWYRQSLGQGLEFLIYFQGNSAPDKSGLPSDRFSAERTGGSVSTLTIQRTQQEDSAVYLCASRADGVNTEAFFGQGTRLTVV.

A word on this clone: The limits of the CDR3 on the DNA are not certain, so only TCRdb's listed CDR3 is given. The chain links TRBV25-1 to TRBJ2-2; TRBD2 reflects the table's D call only, with no check against the DNA. Germline CDR1 reads MGHDK; CDR2 reads SYGVNS. From its first to its last residue, the CDR3 has 14 amino acids. The CDR3 here is CASSSSGRDGELFF.

This clone came up a few times. The V and J genes are TRBV9 and TRBJ2-7, with a tentative D call TRBD2 (6 bases). Germline V lookup: CDR1 SGDLS, CDR2 YYNGEE. With 1 base removed from V and 7 bases from J, the gap between germline ends came to 15 bases. The CDR3 is made up of 14 amino acids. This chain's CDR3 is CASSVLVAEGEQYF. As DNA, the CDR3 is TGTGCCAGCAGCGTATTAGTAGCGGAGGGGGAGCAGTACTTC.

This clone was seen only once. The rearrangement uses TRBV7-8 and TRBJ2-7; D is undetermined. Germline values: CDR1 SGHVS, CDR2 FQNEAQ. V was shortened by 7 bases and J by 0 bases, with 10 bases between the two germline ends. The CDR3 extends over 13 amino acids. The DNA of the CDR3 is TGTGCCAGCAAGAGGAGAATCTCCTACGAGCAGTACTTC. This codes for CASKRRISYEQYF.

In its sample, this clone was seen a few times. J is TRBJ1-5 and V is TRBV5-6; 9 nucleotides line up with TRBD1. The CDR3 totals 14 residues. Looked up from germline, CDR1 is SGHDT and CDR2 is YYEEEE. J lost 2 bases, V lost 4 bases, and 1 base had no gene match. CDR3 protein: CASSRTGGNQPQHF. In nucleotides, the CDR3 is TGTGCCAGCAGCCGGACAGGGGGCAATCAGCCCCAGCATTTT.

This clone occurred a few times. The CDR3, as DNA: TGTGCCAGCTCAGGCCCGACAGGCTCCTACGAGCAGTACTTC. Protein sequence: CASSGPTGSYEQYF. The V and J genes are TRBV18 and TRBJ2-7; weak D call: TRBD1 (6 bases). V gave up 5 bases and J gave up 0 bases, with 11 bases separating them. This CDR3 has 14 amino acids. Looked up from germline, CDR1 is KGHSH and CDR2 is LQKENI.

This clone has more than one count but fewer than ten. The chain combines TRBV7-2 with TRBJ2-3; 7 bases are a match to TRBD2. The germline V gene has CDR1 SGHTA and CDR2 FQGNSA. The junction had 5 bases not matched to a gene; V was cut back by 6 bases and J by 5 bases. The CDR3 is 13 amino acids. The CDR3 loop is CASSRLAGDTQYF. The CDR3 nucleotides read TGTGCCAGCAGTAGACTAGCCGGAGATACGCAGTATTTT.

This clone was seen a handful of times. The chain employs TRBV19 and TRBJ2-5; TRBD1 matches 7 bases. V shed 7 bases, J shed 2 bases, and the junction held 4 bases outside the gene matches. The CDR3 covers 13 residues. From germline, CDR1 is LNHDA and CDR2 SQIVND (reference sequence). This CDR3 reads CASTGTAQETQYF. The DNA of the CDR3 is TGTGCCAGTACCGGGACAGCGCAAGAGACCCAGTACTTC.

The rearrangement uses TRBV27 and TRBJ2-7, with 12 bases lining up with TRBD2. After removal of 5 bases from V and 4 bases from J, the junction contained 6 bases not matched to a gene. The CDR3 loop spans 15 amino acids. The germline CDR1 and CDR2 sequences are MNHEY and SMNVEV (reference sequence). CDR3 sequence reads: CASSVLAGGSYEQYF. DNA for the CDR3: TGTGCCAGCAGTGTTCTAGCGGGAGGGTCTTACGAGCAGTACTTC.

The sample holds a few counts of this clone. This chain joins TRBV7-9 and TRBJ2-5; D ambiguous. Per the germline V gene, CDR1 is SEHNR and CDR2 is FQNEAQ (reference sequence). The CDR3 has 14 amino acids. V was pared by 5 bases and J by 5 bases, with 15 bases between. CDR3 coding DNA: TGTGCCAGCAGCCCGAACGGCGGAGTTGAGACCCAGTACTTC. Its protein is CASSPNGGVETQYF.

The sample holds a few counts of this clone. The same CDR3 also results from other DNA sequences found in this sample. The V call is TRBV18, the J call TRBJ2-7; 7 bases align to TRBD1. This CDR3 has 13 amino acids. The V segment lost 3 bases and the J segment 4 bases; nucleotides outside the gene matches: 3. The germline V gene encodes CDR1 KGHSH and CDR2 LQKENI. DNA for the CDR3: TGTGCCAGCTCACCCCGGGACAGTTACGAGCAGTACTTC. Translation gives CASSPRDSYEQYF.

The J gene is TRBJ2-3, the V gene TRBV7-2; no clear D gene. This CDR3 comprises 12 residues. Germline assignment: CDR1 SGHTA and CDR2 FQGNSA. V was trimmed by 5 bases and J by 10 bases, leaving 13 bases between them. CDR3: CASSPERLAQYF. CDR3 nucleotide sequence: TGTGCCAGCAGCCCGGAGCGTTTAGCGCAGTATTTT.

This clone was seen a handful of times. The gene calls are TRBV28 and TRBJ1-6; tentative D call: TRBD1 (5 bases). Germline assignment: CDR1 MDHEN and CDR2 SYDVKM. This CDR3 has 14 residues. Trimming removed 3 bases from V and 9 bases from J, with 12 bases in between. The CDR3 sequence: CASSFGASRSPLHF. As DNA, the CDR3 is TGTGCCAGCAGTTTTGGGGCATCGCGTTCACCCCTCCACTTT.

This clone has more than one count but fewer than ten. The rearrangement links TRBV18 to TRBJ2-7; TRBD2 might be the D (6 bases). Trimming pared 4 bases from V and 3 bases from J, leaving 16 bases between. The CDR3 loop spans 15 amino acids. Germline CDR1 is KGHSH and CDR2 is LQKENI. In nucleotides, the CDR3 is TGTGCCAGCTCACGTTCCGGGACGGGGGACTACGAGCAGTACTTC. This encodes CASSRSGTGDYEQYF. Looking up the rest from reference TRBV18 and TRBJ2-7 gives the full variable domain: NAGVMQNPRHLVRRRGQEARLRCSPMKGHSHVYWYRQLPEEGLKFMVYLQKENIIDESGMPKERFSAEFPKEGPSILRIQQVVRGDSAAYFCASSRSGTGDYEQYFGPGTRLTVT.

V is TRBV27 and J is TRBJ2-7; 7 positions agree with TRBD1. The CDR3 has 15 residues. Trimming at V came to 3 bases and at J to 3 bases, leaving 8 bases not matched to a gene. Germline CDR1 reads MNHEY; CDR2 reads SMNVEV (reference sequence). The CDR3 sequence: CASSLARGIRYEQYF. The CDR3 coding sequence is TGTGCCAGCAGTTTGGCCAGGGGGATACGCTACGAGCAGTACTTC.

V and J are TRBV2 and TRBJ2-7, with unresolved D. CDR3 length equals 14 residues. Trimming cost V 4 bases and J 2 bases, with 12 bases left between them. CDR1 and CDR2 (germline): SNHLY, FYNNEI. DNA for the CDR3: TGTGCCAGCAGTGCTTCCCGAGTGACCTACGAGCAGTACTTC. This translates into CASSASRVTYEQYF.

The rearrangement joins TRBV7-3 to TRBJ2-3; 8 nucleotides match TRBD2. J was trimmed by 1 base and V by 2 bases; bases with no gene match: 5. This CDR3 region has 16 residues. Looked up from germline, CDR1 is SGHTA and CDR2 is FQGTGA. The CDR3 bases are TGTGCCAGCAGCTTATCGGGGGGGGGAGGCACAGATACGCAGTATTTT. This codes for CASSLSGGGGTDTQYF.

This clone occurred a few times. V gene TRBV12-5 combines with J gene TRBJ2-1; 12 bases match TRBD2. The germline gives CDR1 LGHNT, CDR2 FRNRAP. The J segment lost 4 bases and the V segment lost 5 bases, leaving 3 bases of the junction unmatched. The length of the CDR3 is 15 residues. CDR3 coding DNA: TGTGCTAGTGGTCTAACTAGCGGGGGGTACAATGAGCAGTTCTTC. Amino acids: CASGLTSGGYNEQFF.

Only a few counts were recorded for this clone. The V and J genes are TRBV11-1 and TRBJ2-5, with TRBD1 identical over 10 bases. V gave up 5 bases and J gave up 2 bases; unmatched junction bases: 2. CDR1 and CDR2 (germline): SGHAT, FQDESV (reference sequence). The CDR3 loop spans 14 amino acids. CDR3 bases: TGTGCCAGCAGCCGGGGACAGGGGCAAGAGACCCAGTACTTC. This gives the protein CASSRGQGQETQYF.

The rearrangement links TRBV7-8 to TRBJ1-5, with D unclear. V lost 1 base, J lost 1 base, and 5 bases lay in between. Germline assignment: CDR1 SGHVS and CDR2 FQNEAQ. This CDR3 is built from 14 residues. The DNA of the CDR3 is TGTGCCAGCAGCTTAGAACACAGCAATCAGCCCCAGCATTTT. Its translation: CASSLEHSNQPQHF.

The V call is TRBV5-1, the J call TRBJ2-2; the match to TRBD1 covers 8 bases. The CDR3 spans 18 residues. The junction had 13 bases not matched to a gene; V was cut back by 0 bases and J by 6 bases. Germline CDR1 and CDR2: SGHRS and YFSETQ. The CDR3 here is CASSLAAYGQGFAGELFF. The DNA of the CDR3 is TGCGCCAGCAGCTTGGCCGCGTACGGACAGGGATTCGCCGGGGAGCTGTTTTTT.

The rearrangement uses TRBV7-3 and TRBJ2-1; tentative D call: TRBD1 (5 bases). Trimming took 5 bases from V and 6 from J, leaving 17 bases between them. Germline-derived CDR1 and CDR2 are SGHTA and FQGTGA. This CDR3 region has 15 residues. Here the CDR3 reads CASSVQGVGLNEQFF. In nucleotides, the CDR3 is TGTGCCAGCAGCGTGCAGGGTGTAGGCCTCAATGAGCAGTTCTTC. Combining the CDR3 with reference TRBV7-3 and TRBJ2-1 gives the whole variable domain GAGVSQTPSNKVTEKGKYVELRCDPISGHTALYWYRQSLGQGPEFLIYFQGTGAADDSGLPNDRFFAVRPEGSVSTLKIQRTERGDSAVYLCASSVQGVGLNEQFFGPGTRLTVL.

About this clone: This sample includes further DNA sequences coding for the same CDR3. The chain has TRBV28 and TRBJ2-1; 11 nucleotides match TRBD2. Germline trimming cut 6 bases from V and 5 bases from J; bases unmatched to any gene: 6. Germline CDR1 is MDHEN and CDR2 is SYDVKM. The CDR3 totals 15 residues. In DNA, the CDR3 is TGTGCCAGCAGCTTAGCGGGAGGGCCCCACAATGAGCAGTTCTTC. Translated, it gives CASSLAGGPHNEQFF.

This clone was detected only a few times. CDR3 DNA: TGTGCCAGTAGTCCCGCGATCTGGAACACCGGGGAGCTGTTTTTT. It codes for CASSPAIWNTGELFF. The chain has TRBV19 and TRBJ2-2; D remains unclear. CDR3 size: 15 residues. V was clipped by 5 bases and J by 1 base, with 11 bases between them. Germline V gene data show CDR1 as LNHDA and CDR2 as SQIVND (reference sequence).